The 20 T cell receptor beta chains below come from one sample, sequenced in a study of tumor-infiltrating lymphocytes in primary liver carcinoma. Unsorted whole blood served as the source of blood RNA, and germline DNA was extracted as well. TCR beta cDNA was made from approximately 500 ng total RNA with a constant-region primer. Slightly modified ARM-PCR, run as three nested multiplex PCR rounds, produced the TCR beta libraries. The first two PCR rounds used TRBV1-TRBV30 forward primers with a C-beta reverse primer, roughly 11 cycles each. TCRdb reanalysed the multiplex PCR reads using MiXCR and keeps one entry per CDR3 protein. Of about 310,000 distinct CDR3 sequences in the sample, around three fifths were seen once. Sequencing input: peripheral blood. The receptors stem from a woman aged 25 to 45 with primary liver carcinoma and hepatitis B virus infection.

Concerning this clonotype: Compared with germline, one end of the junction differs, possibly owing to a read error. The chain recombines TRBV6-5 with TRBJ2-3, with a possible D match to TRBD2 (6 bases). Germline V gene data show CDR1 as MNHEY and CDR2 as SVGAGI. There are 14 residues in the CDR3. The CDR3 DNA reads as TGTGCCAGCAGGGTGGAGGGCGTCACAGATACGCGGTATTTT. This encodes CASRVEGVTDTRYF.

This clonotype was counted many times. The CDR3 spells CASSSQGTGQPQHF. CDR3 DNA: TGTGCCAGCAGCTCACAGGGCACAGGACAGCCCCAGCATTTT. The chain joins TRBV5-6 to TRBJ1-5, with a possible D match to TRBD1 (6 bases). The germline gives CDR1 SGHDT, CDR2 YYEEEE. The CDR3 runs 14 residues. Trimming removed 3 bases from V and 7 bases from J, with 14 bases in between.

This clonotype was seen repeatedly, ten times or more. J is TRBJ1-4 and V is TRBV4-3; 7 bases align to TRBD1. Germline V gives CDR1 LGHNA, CDR2 YSLEER. The CDR3 runs 15 residues. V trimming: 5 bases; J trimming: 3 bases; junction bases outside the gene matches: 6. CDR3 DNA: TGCGCCAGCAGCACACACAGGGGTGCTAATGAAAAACTGTTTTTT. It specifies CASSTHRGANEKLFF.

This clonotype was recorded at least ten times. The rearrangement links TRBV6-1 to TRBJ2-2; no definite D call. The CDR3 is 16 amino acids. Trimming removed 2 bases from V and 2 bases from J, with 12 bases in between. CDR1 is MNHNS, CDR2 SASEGT, per germline. CDR3 amino acids: CASSEQSPLNTGELFF. The CDR3 region has the DNA TGTGCCAGCAGTGAACAGAGTCCACTTAACACCGGGGAGCTGTTTTTT.

The chain recombines TRBV12-5 with TRBJ2-7, with no clear D. The CDR3 consists of 15 residues. Trimming took 5 bases from V and 1 from J, leaving 15 bases between them. The V gene's germline CDR1 is LGHNT and CDR2 FRNRAP. The DNA of the CDR3 is TGTGCTAGTGGTCCACGGAGTTCTATGTCCTACGAGCAGTACTTC. This codes for CASGPRSSMSYEQYF.

As regards this clonotype: This could be a read error, since a much larger clone is one nucleotide away. V is TRBV12-3 or TRBV12-4 and J is TRBJ2-1; 8 bases align to TRBD2. This CDR3 comprises 12 residues. Here the CDR3 DNA reads TGTGCCAGCAGGACCGGGGGGGATGATCAGTTCTTC. Protein sequence: CASRTGGDDQFF.

About this clonotype: A much larger clone differs from this one at a single base, so this may be a read error. A read error is likely, as this CDR3 ends without the conserved phenylalanine or tryptophan. The chain employs TRBV6-5 and TRBJ2-7, with 8 bases identical to TRBD2. The V gene end was trimmed by 6 bases and the J gene end by 3 bases; junction bases not matched to a gene: 10. The germline V gene encodes CDR1 MNHEY and CDR2 SVGAGI. This CDR3 contains 15 residues. The DNA of the CDR3 is TGTGCCAGCAGCCGAAGCGGGAGTACAAACTACGAGCAGTACCTC. It translates to CASSRSGSTNYEQYL.

Comments on this clonotype: It may be a read error: a sequence one base away is much more abundant. The rearrangement uses TRBV4-2 and TRBJ1-5; 9 bases fit TRBD1. Trimming at V came to 1 base and at J to 3 bases, leaving 4 bases not matched to a gene. CDR1 and CDR2 from the germline V gene are LGHNA and YNFKEQ. The CDR3 covers 16 residues. CDR3 residues: CASSQGTGADNQPQHF. The DNA for the CDR3 is TGTGCCAGCAGCCAAGGGACAGGGGCCGACAATCAGCCCCAGCATTTT.

This chain connects TRBV29-1 to TRBJ2-7; TRBD1 matches 7 bases. The CDR3 sequence is 12 residues long. V lost 7 bases and J lost 1; bases outside the gene matches: 4. CDR1 SQVTM and CDR2 ANQGSEA come from the germline V gene. The DNA of the CDR3 is TGCAGCGCCGGGACAGCTTCCTACGAGCAGTACTTC. Protein product: CSAGTASYEQYF.

This chain joins TRBV2 and TRBJ2-2; D not resolved. With 2 bases removed from V and 5 bases from J, the gap between germline ends came to 6 bases. The CDR3 runs to 13 residues. Germline CDR1 is SNHLY and CDR2 is FYNNEI. The CDR3 here is CASSESSTGELFF. The CDR3 nucleotides read TGTGCCAGCAGTGAATCTAGTACCGGGGAGCTGTTTTTT.

The chain uses TRBV6-2 or TRBV6-3 and TRBJ2-7, with no clear D. The germline CDR1 and CDR2 sequences are MNHEY and SVGEGT. Trimming removed 0 bases at V and 7 bases at J, with 13 bases between. The CDR3 spans 14 residues. CDR3: CASSYSAETCEQYF. CDR3 bases: TGTGCCAGCAGTTACTCCGCCGAAACCTGTGAGCAGTACTTC.

This clonotype was observed a few times. Since a much larger clone is just one base distant, this may be a read error. The chain uses TRBV29-1 and TRBJ1-3; D call uncertain. The CDR3 covers 11 residues. The germline V gene encodes CDR1 SQVTM and CDR2 ANQGSEA. V lost 2 bases and J 4 bases, leaving 3 bases between the germline ends. The CDR3 reads CSVETGNTIYF. The CDR3 region has the DNA TGCAGCGTTGAAACCGGAAACACCATATATTTT. The full variable domain, completed using reference TRBV29-1 and TRBJ1-3, is SAVISQKPSRDICQRGTSLTIQCQVDSQVTMMFWYRQQPGQSLTLIATANQGSEATYESGFVIDKFPISRPNLTFSTLTVSNMSPEDSSIYLCSVETGNTIYFGEGSWLTVV.

This clonotype was picked up many times. The V and J genes are TRBV29-1 and TRBJ2-4, with D unclear. Trimming stripped 5 bases from V and 7 bases from J, with 6 bases between. The CDR3 spans 10 residues. Germline-derived CDR1 and CDR2 are SQVTM and ANQGSEA. In nucleotides, the CDR3 is TGCAGCGTTAAGGAGAACATTCAGTACTTC. Amino acid sequence: CSVKENIQYF.

A note on this clonotype: The junction shows a germline mismatch at one end, possibly a read error. The rearrangement links TRBV11-2 to TRBJ2-1; D uncertain. The length of the CDR3 is 14 residues. Germline V gene sequence: CDR1 SGHAT, CDR2 FQNNGV. CDR3 in DNA: TGTACCAGCAGCCTAGTTACGGAAAACAATGAGCAGTTCTTC. Translating it yields CTSSLVTENNEQFF.

This clonotype was seen many times. The junction and the germline gene differ at one end; a read error may be behind it. The chain employs TRBV11-2 and TRBJ1-4; the D is unclear. The CDR3 length is 17 residues. Germline assignment: CDR1 SGHAT and CDR2 FQNNGV. The CDR3 DNA is TGTGCCAGCAGCTTAGGGGTAGCCCCCACAACTAATGGAAAACTGTTTTTT. It codes for CASSLGVAPTTNGKLFF.

Worth noting for this clonotype: A read error may account for a junction end that differs from germline. The chain carries TRBV7-8 and TRBJ2-2; 7 nucleotides align to TRBD2. Germline lookup yields CDR1 SGHVS and CDR2 FQNEAQ. This CDR3 has 15 amino acids. CDR3 DNA sequence: TGTGCCAGCAGCTCCGGACTAGATTACACCGGGAAGCTGTTTTTT. Protein sequence: CASSSGLDYTGKLFF. The variable domain in full, with the rest retrieved from reference TRBV7-8 and TRBJ2-2, is GAGVSQSPRYKVAKRGQDVALRCDPISGHVSLFWYQQALGQGPEFLTYFQNEAQLDKSGLPSDRFFAERPEGSVSTLKIQRTQQEDSAVYLCASSSGLDYTGKLFFGEGSRLTVL.

As concerns this clonotype: At one of its ends the junction is not consistent with the germline gene, which may arise from a read error. The chain combines TRBV11-2 with TRBJ2-1, with a possible D match to TRBD2 (5 bases). Germline CDR1 and CDR2: SGHAT and FQNNGV. The CDR3 runs 15 residues. The CDR3 coding sequence is TGTGCCAGTAGCTTAGAGCGGAGCTCCTACAATGTGCAGTTCTTC. It codes for CASSLERSSYNVQFF.

This clonotype is a singleton in its sample. Here the CDR3 omits its conserved ending phenylalanine or tryptophan, so a read error is the likely source. The chain carries TRBV12-3 or TRBV12-4 and TRBJ1-2, with D possibly being TRBD1 (5 bases). The V end lost 8 bases, the J end lost 8 bases, and 18 bases lay between the germline ends. This CDR3 region has 13 residues. The CDR3 here is CASRQGTLRGYTL. In DNA, the CDR3 is TGTGCCAGCCGCCAGGGCACCCTGCGAGGCTACACCCTC.

On this clonotype itself: At one end the junction does not follow the germline gene, possibly because of a read error. This CDR3 reads CASSATRGGGTDTLYF. DNA for the CDR3: TGTGCCAGCAGCGCCACCAGGGGCGGGGGGACAGATACGCTGTATTTT. The V gene is TRBV28, the J gene TRBJ2-3; weak D call: TRBD2 (8 bases). The germline CDR1 and CDR2 sequences are MDHEN and SYDVKM. CDR3 length: 16 residues.

This clonotype has at least ten counts. The chain couples TRBV29-1 to TRBJ2-1; D not resolved. V lost 0 bases to trimming and J lost 3 bases, with 18 bases between them. Per germline, CDR1 SQVTM and CDR2 ANQGSEA. CDR3 size: 17 residues. The CDR3 loop is CSVEDQYLVVNYNEQFF. As DNA, the CDR3 is TGCAGCGTTGAAGATCAATACCTTGTAGTTAACTACAATGAGCAGTTCTTC.